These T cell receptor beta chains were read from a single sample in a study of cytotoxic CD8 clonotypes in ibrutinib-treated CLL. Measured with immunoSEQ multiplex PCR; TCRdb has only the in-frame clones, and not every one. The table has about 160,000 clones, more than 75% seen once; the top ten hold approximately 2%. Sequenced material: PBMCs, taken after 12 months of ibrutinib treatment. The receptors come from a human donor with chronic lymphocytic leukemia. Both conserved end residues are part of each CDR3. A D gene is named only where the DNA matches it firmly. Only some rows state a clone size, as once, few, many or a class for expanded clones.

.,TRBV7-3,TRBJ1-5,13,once,CASSSGINQPQHF,TGTGCCAGCAGCTCAGGGATCAATCAGCCCCAGCATTTT
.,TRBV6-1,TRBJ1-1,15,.,CASSLQGGAGTEAFF,TGTGCCAGCAGTCTCCAAGGAGGAGCGGGCACTGAAGCTTTCTTT
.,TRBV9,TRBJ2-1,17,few,CASSVAGGTPEGNEQFF,TGTGCCAGCAGCGTGGCAGGGGGGACTCCGGAAGGCAATGAGCAGTTCTTC
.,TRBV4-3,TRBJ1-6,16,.,CASSQDRAGFNSPLHF,TGCGCCAGCAGCCAAGATCGGGCAGGGTTTAATTCACCCCTCCACTTT
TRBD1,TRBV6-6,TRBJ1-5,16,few,CASSSRTGVGNQPQHF,TGTGCCAGCAGTTCTAGGACAGGGGTAGGCAATCAGCCCCAGCATTTT
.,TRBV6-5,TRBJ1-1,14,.,CASSTPGLNTEAFF,TGTGCCAGCAGTACTCCGGGGTTGAACACTGAAGCTTTCTTT
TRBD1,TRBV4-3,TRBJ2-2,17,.,CASSQDLGQGNTGELFF,TGCGCCAGCAGCCAAGATTTGGGACAGGGCAATACCGGGGAGCTGTTTTTT
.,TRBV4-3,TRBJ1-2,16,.,CASSQDLQGSGYGYTF,TGCGCCAGCAGCCAAGATTTACAGGGCTCTGGGTATGGCTACACCTTC
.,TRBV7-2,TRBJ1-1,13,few,CASSLFPHTEAFF,TGTGCCAGCAGCTTATTCCCGCACACTGAAGCTTTCTTT
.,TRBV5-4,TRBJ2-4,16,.,CASSSGAGTTKNIQYF,TGTGCCAGCAGCTCCGGGGCCGGGACGACCAAAAACATTCAGTACTTC
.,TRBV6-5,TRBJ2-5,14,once,CASSYSGGQETQYF,TGTGCCAGCAGTTACTCGGGGGGTCAAGAGACCCAGTACTTC
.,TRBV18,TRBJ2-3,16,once,CASSPPGFWDTDTQYF,TGTGCCAGCTCACCTCCAGGATTTTGGGACACAGATACGCAGTATTTT
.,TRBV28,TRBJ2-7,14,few,CASSAPQGTYEQYF,TGTGCCAGCAGCGCCCCACAGGGTACCTACGAGCAGTACTTC
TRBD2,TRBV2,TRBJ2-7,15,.,CASSETSGSSYEQYF,TGTGCCAGCAGCGAGACTAGCGGGAGCTCCTACGAGCAGTACTTC